This entry is about one T cell receptor (beta chain). Sequenced by immunoSEQ multiplex PCR; TCRdb stores in-frame clones only, minus some. The repertoire holds 20,000 to 25,000 clones, with 80% to 90% as singletons. This sample stems from a study of T cells in localized non-small cell lung cancer. Germline V CDR1 and CDR2: ENHRY, SYGVKD. The CDR3 contains 16 residues. V shed 1 base, J shed 1 base, and the junction held 5 bases outside the gene matches. The material was peripheral blood, obtained before any cancer treatment. The chain links TRBV10-3 to TRBJ1-1, with TRBD1 identical over 8 bases. The receptor was isolated from an older female donor with stage I lung adenocarcinoma. CDR3 residues: CAISEFTGTGNTEAFF. The CDR3 DNA follows: TGTGCCATCAGTGAGTTCACCGGGACAGGGAACACTGAAGCTTTCTTT.